This entry is about one TCR beta chain. Trimming took 6 bases from V and 0 from J; bases not matched to a gene: 11. CDR3 length: 18 residues. Germline V gives CDR1 SEHNR, CDR2 FQNEAQ (reference sequence). Clones were sequenced by immunoSEQ multiplex PCR, and TCRdb holds only the in-frame ones, with some missing. The data hold approximately 400,000 clones, with approximately 95% observed a single time. This entry belongs to a study of shared T cell receptors in the human thymus. The receptor was isolated from a human donor. V and J are TRBV7-9 and TRBJ2-4, with 10 bases aligning to TRBD1. Sequences were obtained from thymocytes. The CDR3 protein is CASSFSGTGAQAKNIQYF. The CDR3 DNA reads as TGTGCCAGCAGTTTTTCCGGGACAGGGGCCCAAGCCAAAAACATTCAGTACTTC.